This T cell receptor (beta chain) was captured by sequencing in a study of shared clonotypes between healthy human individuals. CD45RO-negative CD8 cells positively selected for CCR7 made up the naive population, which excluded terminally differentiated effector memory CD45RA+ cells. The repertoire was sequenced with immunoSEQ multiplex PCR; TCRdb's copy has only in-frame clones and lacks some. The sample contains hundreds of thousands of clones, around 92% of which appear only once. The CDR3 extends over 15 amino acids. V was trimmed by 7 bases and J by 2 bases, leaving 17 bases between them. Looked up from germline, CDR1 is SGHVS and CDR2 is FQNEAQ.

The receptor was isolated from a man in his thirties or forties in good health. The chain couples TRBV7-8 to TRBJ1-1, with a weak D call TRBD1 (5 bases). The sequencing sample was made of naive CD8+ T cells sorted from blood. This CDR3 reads CASNGEGRGNTEAFF. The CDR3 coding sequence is TGTGCCAGCAACGGAGAGGGGAGGGGAAACACTGAAGCTTTCTTT.